Listed below are T cell receptor beta chains from one sample, sequenced in a study of T cell changes during pregnancy in multiple sclerosis. TCRdb's table, derived via immunoSEQ multiplex PCR, lists solely in-frame clones and lacks some. The sample has almost 50,000 clones, about nine tenths seen once. Sample: CD8+ T cells from peripheral blood mononuclear cells, taken after pregnancy. Receptors were obtained from a female donor with multiple sclerosis, enrolled in a pregnancy study. CDR3s include the opening cysteine and the closing phenylalanine or tryptophan. D genes are given only for firm matches. Clone size is not always given. Where it is, it says once, few, many or a class for expanded clones.

v_gene,d_gene,abundance,len,j_gene,CDR3nt,CDR3aa
TRBV10-2,-,-,13,TRBJ1-2,TGCGCCAGCAGTGATACGGGTGCGGATGGCTACACCTTC,CASSDTGADGYTF
TRBV20-1,-,-,11,TRBJ2-2,TGCAGTGCTCTAAACACCGGGGAGCTGTTTTTT,CSALNTGELFF
TRBV27,-,-,14,TRBJ2-6,TGTGCTAGCAAAGGGGGGGACGGGGCCAACGTCCTGACTTTC,CASKGGDGANVLTF
TRBV6-1,TRBD2,-,15,TRBJ2-7,TGTGCCAGCAGGGGACCAAGCGGGGATTCTTACGAGCAGTACTTC,CASRGPSGDSYEQYF
TRBV6-5,TRBD1,-,15,TRBJ1-5,TGTGCCAGCAGCCAAGGGGGCGACGGCAATCAGCCCCAGCATTTT,CASSQGGDGNQPQHF
TRBV18,-,once,16,TRBJ2-7,TGTGCCAGCTCACCAAATTCATCAGGGCGGGGTAACGAGCAGTACTTC,CASSPNSSGRGNEQYF
TRBV21-1,-,-,13,TRBJ1-1,TGTGCCAGCCATGACAGGGACAGGACTGAAGCTTTCTTT,CASHDRDRTEAFF
TRBV7-6,-,-,14,TRBJ1-6,TGTGCCAGCACCCAGGACAGTGATAATTCACCCCTCCACTTT,CASTQDSDNSPLHF
TRBV5-4,-,few,16,TRBJ1-6,TGTGCCAGCAGCTTGTTTCCGTCCTCCTATAATTCACCCCTCCACTTT,CASSLFPSSYNSPLHF
TRBV7-6,-,-,14,TRBJ2-7,TGTGCCAGCAGCTTTGGGGGGGCGGACTACGAGCAGTACTTC,CASSFGGADYEQYF